This T cell receptor beta chain was recovered during a study of blood T cell repertoires in COVID-19. Study at large: Acute-phase and convalescent COVID-19 samples originated in the United States, Italy and Spain. Sources were T cells, B-cell-depleted T cells, or PBMCs; the material itself was cDNA or gDNA.

The CDR3 spans 15 residues. Germline lookup yields CDR1 KGHSH and CDR2 LQKENI. Trimming removed 4 bases from V and 2 bases from J; junction bases left unmatched: 8. TCRdb's table, derived via immunoSEQ multiplex PCR, lists solely in-frame clones and lacks some. The profile covers about 76,000 clones, with around nine tenths appearing a single time and approximately 30% taken by the ten largest. Sample: peripheral blood. This clonotype was sampled from an elderly woman with active or convalescent COVID-19. The V and J genes are TRBV18 and TRBJ2-7; TRBD1 matches 7 bases. CDR3 in amino acids: CASSQSTQGAYEQYF. DNA for the CDR3: TGTGCCAGCTCACAGTCGACCCAGGGGGCCTACGAGCAGTACTTC.